Described below is a single TCR beta chain sequence and its context. Its recognized antigen is unknown. Qualities for individual bases were not recorded, and no much larger clone is one base off. The record originates from a study of blood T cell repertoires in COVID-19 (dated by TCRdb to 2020 to 2022). About the study as a whole: Collaborator samples came from the United States, Italy and Spain and covered acute and convalescent phases of COVID-19. The material from the prospective study consisted of cDNA or gDNA derived from T cells, B-cell-depleted T cells, or PBMCs. Deeply sampled blood TCRbeta repertoires from subjects exposed to, actively infected with, or recovered from COVID-19 were included in the dataset. The repertoires were released in a freely available public database meant as a resource for research on the immune response to SARS-CoV-2. Samples came from the ongoing ImmuneRACE study (first 160 participants) plus 1,254 subjects from 6 global collaborators. Sample metadata almost always included a de-identified subject ID, COVID-19 status, age in years and sex. HLA class I and class II types, where available, came from metadata supplied by the sample provider rather than from assay-based typing. The paper as a whole reports these results and caveats: Clinical and demographic metadata were provided uncurated, with the amount varying by source and participant.

Each collaborating institution followed its own protocols to collect whole blood in K2EDTA tubes. For TCRbeta analysis, collaborator samples were shipped as frozen whole blood, as isolated PBMCs, or as DNA extracted from either sample type. In the germline V gene (reference sequence), CDR1 corresponds to LGHDT and CDR2 to YNNKEL. V loses 4 bases, J loses 9 bases, and the germline ends lie 13 bases apart. The CDR3 spans 14 residues, from the cysteine through the phenylalanine. The read is trimmed to its CDR3 DNA, 42 bases read in frame from base 1. TCRbeta CDR3 regions were amplified from genomic DNA by means of the immunoSEQ Assay, a bias-controlled multiplex PCR. In the source study's methods: Nucleated cell counts per sample were estimated from amplification of reference gene primers within the assay. Sequence reads were collapsed and filtered to measure the absolute abundance of every unique TCRbeta CDR3 rearrangement. For each sample, productive Simpson clonality was calculated as the square root of Simpson's diversity index across productive rearrangements. TCRdb carries this immuneACCESS record with in-frame sequences only. Its versions omit some clonotypes, under half of them owing to an unresolved V gene in the studies checked, with the rest unexplained. The V and J calls and clone size were taken over from that table, and D and trimming were inferred from the DNA. The sample includes about 210,000 clones, with approximately 84% observed a single time. The biggest ten clones account for roughly 8% of the sample.

The chain links TRBV3-1 (or the pseudogene TRBV3-2) with TRBJ1-6; the D region possibly corresponds to TRBD1 (6 bases align). This TCR was sampled from a woman aged 45-59 years with active or convalescent COVID-19. Sequencing was carried out using peripheral blood. The base sequence is TGTGCCAGCAGCCCTCACAGGGATACTTCACCCCTCCACTTT. This codes for CASSPHRDTSPLHF.